This T cell receptor (beta chain) is drawn from a study of blood T cells in healthy people across ages. In regard to this clonotype: Antigen unknown.

A second roughly 6 to 12 cycle PCR used barcoded and J-beta primers. Every cDNA molecule carried a tag from a template-switch adaptor bearing 12 random nucleotides. One entry per CDR3 protein, called by TCRdb with MiXCR from the 5' RACE reads. This table holds around 820,000 distinct CDR3 sequences, around 25% found once. CDR3 length equals 11 residues. Trimming removed 6 bases from V and 6 bases from J, with 12 bases in between. Germline V gene sequence: CDR1 SQVTM, CDR2 ANQGSEA. General study results and limits: Older age went with lower TCR beta diversity per million T cells, in a roughly linear way.

The same sample was also used in a study of T cells of mothers and their children.

Sequenced input: blood. The chain is built from TRBV29-1 and TRBJ2-7; D call uncertain. This TCR derives from a boy aged 5-17 years in good health. The CDR3 coding sequence is TGCAGCGTCCAAGTGGTTGTCGAGCAGTACTTC. This translates into CSVQVVVEQYF.